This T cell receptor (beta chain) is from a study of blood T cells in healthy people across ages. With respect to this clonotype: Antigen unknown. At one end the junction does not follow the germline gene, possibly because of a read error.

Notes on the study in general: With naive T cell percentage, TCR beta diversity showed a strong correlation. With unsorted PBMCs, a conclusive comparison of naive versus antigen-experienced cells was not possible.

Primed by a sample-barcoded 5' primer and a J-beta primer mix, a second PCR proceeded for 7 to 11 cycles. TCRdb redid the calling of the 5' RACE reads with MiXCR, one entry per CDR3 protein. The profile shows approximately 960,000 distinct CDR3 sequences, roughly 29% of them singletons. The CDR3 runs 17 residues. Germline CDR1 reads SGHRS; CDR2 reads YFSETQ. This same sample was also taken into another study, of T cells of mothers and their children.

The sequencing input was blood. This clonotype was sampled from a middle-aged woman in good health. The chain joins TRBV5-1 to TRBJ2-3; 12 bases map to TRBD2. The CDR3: CAGSSSGGAGIADTQYF. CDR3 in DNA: TGCGCCGGCAGCTCTAGCGGGGGGGCCGGAATCGCAGATACGCAGTATTTT. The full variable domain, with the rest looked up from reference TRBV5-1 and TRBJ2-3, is KAGVTQTPRYLIKTRGQQVTLSCSPISGHRSVSWYQQTPGQGLQFLFEYFSETQRNKGNFPGRFSGRQFSNSRSEMNVSTLELGDSALYLCAGSSSGGAGIADTQYFGPGTRLTVL.